The 5 T cell receptor beta chains reported below all come from one sample, sequenced in a study of T cells in localized non-small cell lung cancer. Assay: immunoSEQ multiplex PCR; the TCRdb copy retains only in-frame clones and omits some. This sample has roughly 20,000 clones, with roughly 86% found just once. Sequencing was performed on peripheral blood mononuclear cells, taken before any cancer treatment. The origin of the receptors is an older male donor with stage II lung adenocarcinoma.

The rearrangement joins TRBV5-1 to TRBJ2-7; 9 nucleotides match TRBD1. Germline V gene data show CDR1 as SGHRS and CDR2 as YFSETQ. This CDR3 comprises 14 residues. V shed 0 bases and J 5 bases; nucleotides not matched to a gene: 3. The chain's CDR3 is CASSLGTGAHEQYF. The CDR3, as DNA: TGCGCCAGCAGCTTGGGGACAGGGGCCCACGAGCAGTACTTC.

This sequence joins TRBV28 and TRBJ2-3; D gene uncertain. The CDR3 totals 12 residues. V was shortened by 6 bases and J by 4 bases, with 8 bases between the two germline ends. Germline CDR1 reads MDHEN; CDR2 reads SYDVKM. CDR3 DNA sequence: TGTGCCAGCAGCCTGAATCCAGATACGCAGTATTTT. Translating it yields CASSLNPDTQYF. Full variable domain (missing parts from reference TRBV28 and TRBJ2-3): DVKVTQSSRYLVKRTGEKVFLECVQDMDHENMFWYRQDPGLGLRLIYFSYDVKMKEKGDIPEGYSVSREKKERFSLILESASTNQTSMYLCASSLNPDTQYFGPGTRLTVL.

The V and J genes are TRBV5-4 and TRBJ2-5; D gene ambiguous. V was trimmed by 3 bases and J by 5 bases, leaving 8 bases between them. Looked up from germline, CDR1 is SGHNT and CDR2 is YYREEE (reference sequence). The CDR3 covers 12 residues. CDR3 in amino acids: CASSYRPETQYF. CDR3 sequence (DNA): TGTGCCAGCAGCTATCGTCCGGAGACCCAGTACTTC.

The chain recombines TRBV27 with TRBJ1-6; D unresolved. The CDR3 loop spans 13 amino acids. Germline loops: CDR1 MNHEY, CDR2 SMNVEV (reference sequence). V was shortened by 7 bases and J by 2 bases, with 6 bases between the two germline ends. In nucleotides, the CDR3 is TGTGCCAGCACGTCCGCCTATAATTCACCCCTCCACTTT. Protein sequence: CASTSAYNSPLHF.

This clone was observed a few times. The chain employs TRBV4-1 and TRBJ2-4; the D gene could be TRBD1 or TRBD2 (5 bases each). This CDR3 has 16 amino acids. V lost 0 bases and J lost 2, with 11 bases in between. Germline V gene sequence: CDR1 MGHRA, CDR2 YSYEKL. CDR3 residues: CASSQESGRTKNIQYF. CDR3 coding DNA: TGCGCCAGCAGCCAAGAATCGGGGCGGACCAAAAACATTCAGTACTTC.